These T cell receptor beta chains were read from a single sample in a study of kidney transplant recipient with SARS-CoV-2 infection. TCRdb independently ran MiXCR on the reads; one entry per CDR3 protein. The sample lists fewer than 250,000 distinct CDR3 sequences, under 30% occurring once. This sample comprised a blood sample, obtained at baseline and around day 120 from a kidney transplant recipient. Receptors originate from a male patient between 25 and 40 years old who had COVID-19 and was a kidney transplant recipient. The T cells may come from the graft donor. CDR3s include the opening cysteine and the closing phenylalanine or tryptophan. D genes are given only for firm matches. Clone size is not always given. Where it is, it says once, few, many or a class for expanded clones.

CDR3	DNA	J	V	size	D
CASSLNPSPGGTSGEWVSDEQYF	TGTGCCAGCAGCTTAAATCCGAGCCCAGGAGGGACTAGCGGGGAGTGGGTATCGGATGAGCAGTACTTC	TRBJ2-7	TRBV5-5	many	TRBD2
CAISESGGTQYF	TGTGCCATCAGTGAGAGTGGGGGTACGCAGTATTTT	TRBJ2-3	TRBV10-3	.	.
CASSQLDPISIRTEAFF	TGTGCCAGCAGCCAGCTCGATCCCATTTCAATTCGCACTGAAGCTTTCTTT	TRBJ1-1	TRBV3-1	many	.
CASSSAKCGRKTYGYTF	TGTGCCAGCAGTAGTGCCAAATGTGGGAGAAAGACCTATGGCTACACCTTC	TRBJ1-2	TRBV6-6	.	.
CASSIAPSGRAQYF	TGTGCCAGTAGTATAGCTCCTAGCGGGAGGGCGCAGTATTTT	TRBJ2-3	TRBV19	many	TRBD2
CASSEAASTDTQYF	TGTGCCAGCAGTGAGGCAGCAAGCACAGATACGCAGTATTTT	TRBJ2-3	TRBV6-4	many	.
CASSLPGPGAEAFF	TGTGCCAGCAGCTTACCGGGGCCGGGGGCTGAAGCTTTCTTT	TRBJ1-1	TRBV12-3/TRBV12-4	.	.
CASSLGGGGYEQYF	TGTGCCAGCAGTTTAGGGGGTGGCGGCTACGAGCAGTACTTC	TRBJ2-7	TRBV7-3	many	.
CSARARGREDNSPLHF	TGCAGTGCTAGAGCCCGGGGCAGGGAGGATAATTCACCCCTCCACTTT	TRBJ1-6	TRBV20-1	many	.
CGSGACDSRKTYGYTF	TGTGGCAGTGGAGCATGTGATAGCCGAAAGACCTATGGCTACACCTTC	TRBJ1-2	TRBV8-2	few	.
CASVRESVRKTYGYTF	TGCGCCAGCGTCAGGGAATCGGTTCGAAAGACCTATGGCTACACCTTC	TRBJ1-2	TRBV5-1	many	.
CATSDLVAKGFNEQFF	TGTGCCACCAGTGATTTAGTAGCGAAGGGATTCAATGAGCAGTTCTTC	TRBJ2-1	TRBV24-1	.	.
CASSRVSESRKTYGYTF	TGTGCCAGCAGCAGGGTCAGTGAATCTCGAAAGACCTATGGCTACACCTTC	TRBJ1-2	TRBV7-6	many	.
CATSAPPRCGKTYGYTF	TGTGCCACCAGCGCACCACCAAGGTGTGGAAAGACCTATGGCTACACCTTC	TRBJ1-2	TRBV15	many	.
CSAREPGGSYEQYF	TGCAGTGCTAGAGAACCAGGGGGTTCCTACGAGCAGTACTTC	TRBJ2-7	TRBV20-1	many	TRBD1
CASSRGRGRRKTYGYTF	TGCGCCAGCAGCCGAGGGCGAGGACGTCGAAAGACCTATGGCTACACCTTC	TRBJ1-2	TRBV4-3	many	.
CASSPSGPISFSETQYF	TGTGCCAGCAGCCCTAGCGGTCCCATTTCTTTCTCTGAGACCCAGTACTTC	TRBJ2-5	TRBV3-1	many	TRBD2
CASSFSRRSRKTYGYTF	TGCGCCAGCAGTTTTTCACGAAGATCGCGAAAGACCTATGGCTACACCTTC	TRBJ1-2	TRBV10-1	many	.
CASSRVTESRKTYGYTF	TGTGCCAGCAGCAGGGTTACTGAATCTCGAAAGACCTATGGCTACACCTTC	TRBJ1-2	TRBV7-6	.	.
CAGGEGGSGSLGELFF	TGTGCCGGGGGTGAGGGTGGTAGCGGGAGTTTGGGGGAGCTGTTTTTT	TRBJ2-2	TRBV4-2	many	TRBD2
CASRQDELSTKSGQRPDF	TGTGCCAGCAGACAAGACGAGCTGAGTACAAAGTCGGGCCAACGTCCTGACTTC	TRBJ2-6	TRBV13	many	.
CASSSRASGNTEAFF	TGTGCCAGCAGCTCCAGAGCATCGGGGAACACTGAAGCTTTCTTT	TRBJ1-1	TRBV7-2	many	.
CASLGSYNEQFF	TGTGCCAGCCTCGGGTCCTACAATGAGCAGTTCTTC	TRBJ2-1	TRBV6-1	many	.
CASTDRYSRKTYGYTF	TGTGCCAGCACGGATCGGTACTCAAGAAAGACCTATGGCTACACCTTC	TRBJ1-2	TRBV9	many	.
CASRREDSSYNEQFF	TGTGCCAGTAGGCGCGAAGACAGCTCCTACAATGAGCAGTTCTTC	TRBJ2-1	TRBV19	.	.
CASSSEQVEGQPQHF	TGTGCCAGCAGCTCCGAACAGGTCGAGGGCCAGCCCCAGCATTTT	TRBJ1-5	TRBV7-6	many	.
CASSKVGGTGSGETQYF	TGTGCCAGCAGCAAAGTGGGGGGGACAGGGTCAGGGGAGACCCAGTACTTC	TRBJ2-5	TRBV21-1	.	.
CASSLDQYNYGYTF	TGCGCCAGCAGCTTGGATCAGTATAACTATGGCTACACCTTC	TRBJ1-2	TRBV5-1	many	.
CASSQVRGSGNTIYF	TGTGCCAGTAGTCAAGTCCGGGGCTCTGGAAACACCATATATTTT	TRBJ1-3	TRBV19	few	.
CASGALLNTEAFF	TGTGCCAGCGGGGCCCTACTGAACACTGAAGCTTTCTTT	TRBJ1-1	TRBV6-5	many	.
CSVVGTSRGTDTQYF	TGCAGTGTTGTAGGGACTAGCAGGGGCACAGATACGCAGTATTTT	TRBJ2-3	TRBV29-1	.	TRBD2
CASSLRTPISFSETQYF	TGTGCCAGCAGCTTAAGGACTCCCATTTCTTTCTCTGAGACCCAGTACTTC	TRBJ2-5	TRBV3-1	.	.
CASSFIGQGEQFF	TGTGCCAGCAGCTTCATAGGACAGGGCGAGCAGTTCTTC	TRBJ2-1	TRBV11-1	many	TRBD1
CGSFCGDSRKTYGYTF	TGTGGCAGTTTTTGCGGTGATAGCCGAAAGACCTATGGCTACACCTTC	TRBJ1-2	TRBV8-2	many	.
CAGPGTGDQETQYF	TGTGCCGGCCCCGGGACAGGAGATCAAGAGACCCAGTACTTC	TRBJ2-5	TRBV2	.	TRBD1
CASSLGSLEHNEQFF	TGTGCCAGCAGCTTAGGCTCCCTAGAACACAATGAGCAGTTCTTC	TRBJ2-1	TRBV5-4	many	.
CASSLDGTDGEQFF	TGTGCCAGCAGCTTGGATGGGACAGACGGTGAGCAGTTCTTC	TRBJ2-1	TRBV5-4	.	TRBD1
CASTDRVGNYGYTF	TGTGCCAGCACCGACAGGGTGGGCAACTATGGCTACACCTTC	TRBJ1-2	TRBV28	many	TRBD1
CARCLRVVRKTYGYTF	TGTGCCAGATGTTTGAGAGTGGTGAGAAAGACCTATGGCTACACCTTC	TRBJ1-2	TRBV5-3	many	.
CASRDANRGINSPLHF	TGTGCCAGCAGAGACGCCAACAGGGGGATTAATTCACCCCTCCACTTT	TRBJ1-6	TRBV2	many	TRBD1
CASSYSRTAVMESGYTF	TGTGCCAGCAGTTACTCCCGGACAGCAGTTATGGAGTCGGGCTACACCTTC	TRBJ1-2	TRBV6-6	many	.
CASSIFGRGPNQPQHF	TGTGCCAGTAGTATCTTCGGCAGGGGACCGAATCAGCCCCAGCATTTT	TRBJ1-5	TRBV19	.	.
CSARDPQRQSYNEQFF	TGCAGTGCTAGAGATCCCCAGCGCCAATCCTACAATGAGCAGTTCTTC	TRBJ2-1	TRBV20-1	few	.
CASSRGRGNQPQHF	TGTGCCAGCAGTCGGGGGCGAGGGAATCAGCCCCAGCATTTT	TRBJ1-5	TRBV16	many	.
CASSSYRGLNTEAFF	TGTGCCAGCAGCTCTTACAGGGGGCTGAACACTGAAGCTTTCTTT	TRBJ1-1	TRBV28	many	TRBD1
CASSTPLEDKRISGANVLTF	TGTGCCAGCAGCACCCCCCTGGAGGACAAGCGCATCTCTGGGGCCAACGTCCTGACTTTC	TRBJ2-6	TRBV9	.	.
CASSLGEDITDTQYF	TGCGCCAGCAGCTTGGGGGAGGATATCACAGATACGCAGTATTTT	TRBJ2-3	TRBV5-1	few	.
CASGWTGLMNTEAFF	TGCGCCAGCGGCTGGACAGGACTCATGAACACTGAAGCTTTCTTT	TRBJ1-1	TRBV5-8	.	TRBD1